A single TCR beta chain is shown here with its context. Antigen: not known. These data come from a study of T cell responses to AZD1222 COVID-19 vaccine. Trimming at V came to 1 base and at J to 7 bases, leaving 9 bases not matched to a gene. Germline V gene sequence: CDR1 MGHRA, CDR2 YSYEKL. The CDR3 has 16 residues. The study's findings and limits: Following two doses of AZD1222, Spike-specific TCR breadth and depth rose. The number of AZD1222 recipients seropositive at baseline was only five to seven.

Clones were sequenced by immunoSEQ multiplex PCR, and TCRdb holds only the in-frame ones, with some missing. The sample consists of about 81,000 clones, over 80% of them appearing once. This sequence originates from an adult who received the AZD1222 COVID-19 vaccine. Sequencing used peripheral blood, obtained 28 days after the second AZD1222 dose. This chain joins TRBV4-1 and TRBJ2-1; 8 bases line up with TRBD1. The CDR3: CASSQVLRGPGNEQFF. CDR3 DNA: TGCGCCAGCAGCCAAGTCCTCAGGGGGCCCGGAAATGAGCAGTTCTTC.